This TCR beta chain came from a study of cytomegalovirus exposure and HLA in healthy donors. The study, taken as a whole, reports: It was found in a later analysis that first-cohort TCR clusters tended to co-occur in the 100 to 150 validation repertoires. Three CMV-associated chains proved CMV antigen-specific in vitro.

Regarding this clone: The antigen remains unidentified.

Clones were sequenced by immunoSEQ multiplex PCR, and TCRdb holds only the in-frame ones, with some missing. Of roughly 84,000 clones in the sample, approximately 91% were seen once. The donors were in the approximately 130-subject validation cohort; that cohort was separate from the approximately 700-subject first cohort. Sequencing was carried out using PBMCs. The TCR originated in a man aged 25 to 40 in good health and CMV-seronegative.

CDR3 nucleotides: TGCGCCAGCCAAAGGAGGATAGCGGGAGCCCCTTACGAGCAGTACTTC. Translated: CASQRRIAGAPYEQYF. V usage is TRBV5-1 and J usage is TRBJ2-7; 9 bases fit TRBD2. Germline loops: CDR1 SGHRS, CDR2 YFSETQ. The V gene end was trimmed by 7 bases and the J gene end by 4 bases; junction bases not matched to a gene: 15. The CDR3 runs 16 residues.